This T cell receptor beta chain was observed in a study of T cells in women clearing cervical HPV infection. The germline V gene encodes CDR1 SGHVS and CDR2 FNYEAQ. The CDR3 has 15 residues. Trimming cost V 5 bases and J 9 bases, with 20 bases left between them. Concerning this clone itself: With the read ending 3 residues before the CDR3 end, the germline J gene is used to fill in that end.

This table comes from immunoSEQ multiplex PCR, and its TCRdb copy is limited to in-frame clones, with some not included. Its table records about 48,000 clones. The genes are TRBV7-6 and TRBJ2-1; D may be TRBD2 (7 bases). Specimen: blood buffy coat. This clonotype was obtained from a woman aged 18 to 75 with a cervical HPV16 infection that either progressed to CIN3+ or cleared (not recorded which). The covered CDR3 bases are TGTGCCAGCAGCCCGACAGGACTAGACGGGGGTGAG. This sequence encodes CASSPTGLDGGE. The whole CDR3 protein is CASSPTGLDGGEQFF.